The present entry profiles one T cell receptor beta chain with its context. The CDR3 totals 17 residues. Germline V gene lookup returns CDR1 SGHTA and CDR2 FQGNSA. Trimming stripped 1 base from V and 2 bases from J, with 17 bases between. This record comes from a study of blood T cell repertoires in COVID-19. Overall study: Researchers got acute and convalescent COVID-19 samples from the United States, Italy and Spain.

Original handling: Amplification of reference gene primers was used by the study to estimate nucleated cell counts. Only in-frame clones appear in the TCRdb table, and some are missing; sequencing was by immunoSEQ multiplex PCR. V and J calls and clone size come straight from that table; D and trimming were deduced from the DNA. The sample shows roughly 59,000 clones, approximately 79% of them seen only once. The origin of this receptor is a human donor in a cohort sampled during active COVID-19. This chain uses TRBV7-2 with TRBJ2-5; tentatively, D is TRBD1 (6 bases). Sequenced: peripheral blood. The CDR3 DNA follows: TGTGCCAGCAGCTTAGTGTTTCAGGGGTCGGGACAAGAGACCCAGTACTTC. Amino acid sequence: CASSLVFQGSGQETQYF.